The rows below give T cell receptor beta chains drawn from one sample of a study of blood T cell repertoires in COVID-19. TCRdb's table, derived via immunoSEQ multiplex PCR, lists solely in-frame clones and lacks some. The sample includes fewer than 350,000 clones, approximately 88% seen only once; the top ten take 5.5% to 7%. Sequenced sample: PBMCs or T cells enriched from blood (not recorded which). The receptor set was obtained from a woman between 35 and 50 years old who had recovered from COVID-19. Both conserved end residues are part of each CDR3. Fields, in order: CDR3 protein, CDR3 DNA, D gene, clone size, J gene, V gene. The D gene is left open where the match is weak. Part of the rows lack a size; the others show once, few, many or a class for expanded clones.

CASSVDANGGNSPLHF	TGTGCCAGCAGCGTAGATGCCAATGGGGGGAATTCACCCCTCCACTTT	NA	NA	TRBJ1-6	TRBV9
CASSLTGLATNEKLFF	TGTGCCAGCAGCTTAACAGGGCTCGCAACTAATGAAAAACTGTTTTTT	NA	NA	TRBJ1-4	TRBV7-8
CASSHYGGSNNEQFF	TGTGCCAGCAGCCACTACGGCGGTTCGAACAATGAGCAGTTCTTC	NA	NA	TRBJ2-1	TRBV6-5
CASLPKLRDTEAFF	TGTGCCAGTCTCCCCAAGTTGAGAGACACTGAAGCTTTCTTT	NA	NA	TRBJ1-1	TRBV19
CASSLAPLRTGELFF	TGTGCCAGCAGCTTAGCTCCGCTACGGACCGGGGAGCTGTTTTTT	NA	NA	TRBJ2-2	TRBV11-2
CASSQVRGSGVPSSGGYTF	TGTGCCAGCAGCCAAGTAAGGGGGTCAGGGGTCCCTAGTTCCGGTGGCTACACCTTC	NA	once	TRBJ1-2	TRBV4-2
CASRPPGEDGGYTF	TGTGCCAGCAGGCCTCCGGGAGAGGACGGCGGCTACACCTTC	NA	NA	TRBJ1-2	TRBV28
CASSKLDPIDNEQFF	TGTGCCAGCAGTAAACTAGACCCCATCGACAATGAGCAGTTCTTC	NA	NA	TRBJ2-1	TRBV27
CASSLGVTGTSGSRRETQYF	TGCGCCAGCAGCTTGGGGGTGACAGGGACTAGCGGGAGTAGGCGCGAGACCCAGTACTTC	TRBD2	NA	TRBJ2-5	TRBV5-1
CASSPTGQGTSYEQYF	TGTGCCAGCTCACCAACAGGACAGGGGACCTCCTACGAGCAGTACTTC	TRBD1	NA	TRBJ2-7	TRBV18
CASSQDLGRDEQYF	TGCGCCAGCAGCCAAGATCTGGGGAGGGACGAGCAGTACTTC	TRBD2	NA	TRBJ2-7	TRBV4-3
CASSRDRGVADTQYF	TGTGCCAGCAGCAGAGACCGGGGGGTTGCAGATACGCAGTATTTT	TRBD2	NA	TRBJ2-3	TRBV7-2
CASSFLDSGLLGEQYF	TGTGCCAGCAGCTTTCTCGATTCTGGGCTGCTCGGCGAGCAGTACTTC	NA	NA	TRBJ2-7	TRBV7-9
CASSPNRGYGYTF	TGTGCCAGCAGTCCCAACAGGGGTTATGGCTACACCTTC	TRBD1	NA	TRBJ1-2	TRBV27
CASRPGTGDFYGYTF	TGTGCCAGCAGACCCGGGACAGGGGATTTCTATGGCTACACCTTC	TRBD1	NA	TRBJ1-2	TRBV7-9
CASLGAGGLLGNQPQHF	TGTGCCAGCTTGGGGGCAGGGGGATTGCTTGGGAATCAGCCCCAGCATTTT	TRBD1	NA	TRBJ1-5	TRBV28
CASSRQGGQGYTF	TGTGCCAGCTCAAGACAGGGGGGGCAAGGCTACACCTTC	TRBD1	NA	TRBJ1-2	TRBV18
CAISEGGLAETYEQYF	TGTGCCATCAGTGAGGGGGGACTAGCGGAAACCTACGAGCAGTACTTC	TRBD2	NA	TRBJ2-7	TRBV10-3
CASSVQGYGYTF	TGTGCCAGCAGCGTACAGGGCTATGGCTACACCTTC	NA	NA	TRBJ1-2	TRBV14
CASSLRDIHSLAKNIQYF	TGTGCCAGCAGCCTCCGGGACATACATTCTCTAGCCAAAAACATTCAGTACTTC	NA	NA	TRBJ2-4	TRBV3-1/TRBV3-2
CSASRLTGNNEQFF	TGCAGTGCTAGTCGCTTGACAGGGAACAATGAGCAGTTCTTC	TRBD1	NA	TRBJ2-1	TRBV20-1
CSVAGSSYEQYF	TGCAGCGTTGCTGGCAGTTCCTACGAGCAGTACTTC	NA	NA	TRBJ2-7	TRBV29-1
CASSLLRKDTQYF	TGTGCCAGCAGTTTGTTGCGCAAGGATACGCAGTATTTT	NA	once	TRBJ2-3	TRBV12-3/TRBV12-4
CASSLQGASNQPQHF	TGCGCCAGCAGCTTGCAGGGGGCGAGCAATCAGCCCCAGCATTTT	TRBD1	once	TRBJ1-5	TRBV5-1
CASSIGVRDRTDTQYF	TGTGCCAGTAGTATAGGGGTCAGGGATCGCACAGATACGCAGTATTTT	NA	NA	TRBJ2-3	TRBV19
CAWRDWASGSNNEQFF	TGTGCCTGGAGGGATTGGGCTAGCGGGAGTAATAATGAGCAGTTCTTC	TRBD2	NA	TRBJ2-1	TRBV30
CASSRDRMYEQYF	TGTGCCAGCTCCCGGGACAGAATGTACGAGCAGTACTTC	TRBD1	NA	TRBJ2-7	TRBV19
CASRVGQGARGANEKLFF	TGTGCCAGCAGGGTCGGGCAGGGGGCCAGGGGAGCTAATGAAAAACTGTTTTTT	TRBD1	NA	TRBJ1-4	TRBV2